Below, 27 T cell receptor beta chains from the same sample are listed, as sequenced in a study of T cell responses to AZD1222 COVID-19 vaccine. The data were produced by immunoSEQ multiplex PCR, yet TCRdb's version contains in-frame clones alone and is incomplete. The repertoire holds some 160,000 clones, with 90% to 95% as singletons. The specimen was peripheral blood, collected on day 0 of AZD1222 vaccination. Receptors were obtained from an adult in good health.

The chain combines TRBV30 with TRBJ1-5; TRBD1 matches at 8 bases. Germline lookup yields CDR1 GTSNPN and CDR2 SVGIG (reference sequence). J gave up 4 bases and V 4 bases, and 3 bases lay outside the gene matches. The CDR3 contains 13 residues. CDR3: CAWTGGGNQPQHF. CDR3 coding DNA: TGTGCCTGGACAGGGGGCGGGAATCAGCCCCAGCATTTT.

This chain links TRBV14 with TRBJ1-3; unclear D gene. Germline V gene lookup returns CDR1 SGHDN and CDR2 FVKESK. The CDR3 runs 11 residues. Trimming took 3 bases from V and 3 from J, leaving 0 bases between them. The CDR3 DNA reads TGTGCCAGCAGCCATGGAAACACCATATATTTT. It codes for CASSHGNTIYF.

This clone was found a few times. The CDR3 bases are TGTGCCAGCAGCCCCCAGGGGCTCGTAGGCACAGATACGCAGTATTTT. Residues: CASSPQGLVGTDTQYF. This chain joins TRBV14 and TRBJ2-3; possibly TRBD1 for D (6 bases). The CDR3 totals 16 residues. Trimming shortened V by 4 bases and J by 1 base, and 15 bases separated the two germline ends. Germline CDR1 and CDR2: SGHDN and FVKESK.

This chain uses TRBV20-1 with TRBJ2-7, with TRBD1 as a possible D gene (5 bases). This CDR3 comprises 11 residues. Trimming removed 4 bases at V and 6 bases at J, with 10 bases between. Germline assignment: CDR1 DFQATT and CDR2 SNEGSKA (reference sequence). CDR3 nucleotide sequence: TGCAGTGCTAAGACAGCCAGCGAGCAGTACTTC. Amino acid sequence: CSAKTASEQYF.

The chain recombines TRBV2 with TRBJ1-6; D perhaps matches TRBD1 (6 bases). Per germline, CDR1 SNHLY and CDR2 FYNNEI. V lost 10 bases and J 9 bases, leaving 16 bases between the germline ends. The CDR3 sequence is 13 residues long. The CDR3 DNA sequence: TGTGCCACCGCAGGACAGAGGTTTTCACCCCTCCACTTT. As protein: CATAGQRFSPLHF.

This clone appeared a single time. CDR3 amino acids: CASSQVSSFNSNQPQHF. In DNA, the CDR3 is TGTGCCAGCAGCCAAGTCAGCAGTTTCAATAGCAATCAGCCCCAGCATTTT. V and J are TRBV4-2 and TRBJ1-5; D unclear. The CDR3 sequence is 17 residues long. CDR1 and CDR2 (germline): LGHNA, YNFKEQ. The ends were cut back, 1 base at V and 0 bases at J, with 13 bases in the middle.

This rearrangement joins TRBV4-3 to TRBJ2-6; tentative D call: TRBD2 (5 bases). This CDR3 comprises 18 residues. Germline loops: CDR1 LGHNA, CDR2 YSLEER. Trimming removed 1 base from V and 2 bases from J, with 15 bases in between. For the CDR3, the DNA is TGCGCCAGCAGCCAAGGCCCCCCGGGGAGCGCTGGGGCCAACGTCCTGACTTTC. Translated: CASSQGPPGSAGANVLTF.

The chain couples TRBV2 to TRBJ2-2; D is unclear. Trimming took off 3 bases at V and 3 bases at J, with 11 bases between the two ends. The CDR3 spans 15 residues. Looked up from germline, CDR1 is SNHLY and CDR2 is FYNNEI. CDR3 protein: CASSDAVGDTGELFF. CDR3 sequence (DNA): TGTGCCAGCAGTGACGCAGTGGGCGACACCGGGGAGCTGTTTTTT.

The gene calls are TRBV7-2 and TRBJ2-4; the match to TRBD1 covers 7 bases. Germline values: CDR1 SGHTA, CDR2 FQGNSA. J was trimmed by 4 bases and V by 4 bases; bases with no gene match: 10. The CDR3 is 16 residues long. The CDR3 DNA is TGTGCCAGCAGCTCACAAGCCGGGACAGCGAAAAACATTCAGTACTTC. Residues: CASSSQAGTAKNIQYF.

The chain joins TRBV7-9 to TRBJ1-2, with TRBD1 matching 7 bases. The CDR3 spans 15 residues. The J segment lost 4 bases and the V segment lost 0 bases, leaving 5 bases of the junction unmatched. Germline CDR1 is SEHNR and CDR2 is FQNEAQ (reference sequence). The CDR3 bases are TGTGCCAGCAGCTTAGCTTTGTCAGGGGGCTATGGCTACACCTTC. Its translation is CASSLALSGGYGYTF.

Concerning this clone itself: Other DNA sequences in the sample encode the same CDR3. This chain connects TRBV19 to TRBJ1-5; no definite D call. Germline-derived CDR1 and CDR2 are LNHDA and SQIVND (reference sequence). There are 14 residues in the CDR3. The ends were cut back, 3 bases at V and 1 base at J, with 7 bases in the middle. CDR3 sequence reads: CASSIRDSNQPQHF. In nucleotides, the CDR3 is TGTGCCAGTAGTATCCGAGACAGCAATCAGCCCCAGCATTTT.

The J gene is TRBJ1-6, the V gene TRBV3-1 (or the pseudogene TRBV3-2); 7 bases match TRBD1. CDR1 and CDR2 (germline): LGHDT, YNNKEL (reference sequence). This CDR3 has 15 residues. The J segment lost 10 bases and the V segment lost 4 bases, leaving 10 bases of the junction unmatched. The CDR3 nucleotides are TGTGCCAGCAGCCGTCACGGGACAGTAAGGTCACCCCTCCACTTT. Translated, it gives CASSRHGTVRSPLHF.

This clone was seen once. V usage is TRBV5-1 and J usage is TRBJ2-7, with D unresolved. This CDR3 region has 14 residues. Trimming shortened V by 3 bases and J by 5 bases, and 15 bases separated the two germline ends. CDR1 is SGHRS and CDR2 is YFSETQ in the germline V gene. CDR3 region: CASSWLQIDHEQYF. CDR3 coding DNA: TGCGCCAGCAGCTGGCTACAGATCGACCACGAGCAGTACTTC.

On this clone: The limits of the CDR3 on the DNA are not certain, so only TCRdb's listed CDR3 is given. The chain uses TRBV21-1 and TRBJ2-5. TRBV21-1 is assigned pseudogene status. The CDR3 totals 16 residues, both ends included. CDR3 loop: CASSKVGAGSQETQYF.

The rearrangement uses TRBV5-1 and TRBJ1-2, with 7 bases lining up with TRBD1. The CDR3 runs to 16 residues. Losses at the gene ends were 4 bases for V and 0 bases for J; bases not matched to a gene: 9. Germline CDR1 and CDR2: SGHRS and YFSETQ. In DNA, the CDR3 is TGCGCCAGCAGCCGGCGACAGGGCTCAACTAACTATGGCTACACCTTC. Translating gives CASSRRQGSTNYGYTF.

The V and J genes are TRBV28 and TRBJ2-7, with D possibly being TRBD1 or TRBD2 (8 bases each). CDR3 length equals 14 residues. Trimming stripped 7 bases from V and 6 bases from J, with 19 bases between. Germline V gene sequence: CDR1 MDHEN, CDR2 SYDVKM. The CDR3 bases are TGTGCCAGCACGGGGGGGACAGGAGCCCCCGAGCAGTACTTC. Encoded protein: CASTGGTGAPEQYF.

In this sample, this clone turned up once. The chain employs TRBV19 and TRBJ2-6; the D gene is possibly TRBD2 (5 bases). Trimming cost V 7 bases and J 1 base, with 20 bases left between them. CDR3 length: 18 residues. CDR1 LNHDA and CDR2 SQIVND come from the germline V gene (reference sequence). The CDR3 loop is CASTRDSGSLSGANVLTF. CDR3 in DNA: TGTGCCAGTACCCGAGACTCGGGGAGCCTTTCTGGGGCCAACGTCCTGACTTTC.

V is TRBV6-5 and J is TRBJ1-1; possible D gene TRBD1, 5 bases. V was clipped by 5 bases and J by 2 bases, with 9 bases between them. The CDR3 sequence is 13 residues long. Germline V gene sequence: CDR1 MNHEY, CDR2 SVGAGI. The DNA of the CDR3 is TGTGCCAGCAGTAGGGGTTTCAACACTGAAGCTTTCTTT. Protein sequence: CASSRGFNTEAFF.

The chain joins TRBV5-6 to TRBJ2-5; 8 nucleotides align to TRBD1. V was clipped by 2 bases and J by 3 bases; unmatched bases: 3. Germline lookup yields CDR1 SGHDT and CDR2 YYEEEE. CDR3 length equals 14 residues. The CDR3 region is CASSFLGQEETQYF. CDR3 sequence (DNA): TGTGCCAGCAGCTTTTTGGGACAGGAAGAGACCCAGTACTTC.

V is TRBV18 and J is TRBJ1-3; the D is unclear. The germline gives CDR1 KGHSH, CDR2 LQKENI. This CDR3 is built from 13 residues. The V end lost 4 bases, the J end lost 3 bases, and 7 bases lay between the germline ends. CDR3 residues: CASSLDVGNTIYF. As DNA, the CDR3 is TGTGCCAGCTCACTGGACGTTGGAAACACCATATATTTT.

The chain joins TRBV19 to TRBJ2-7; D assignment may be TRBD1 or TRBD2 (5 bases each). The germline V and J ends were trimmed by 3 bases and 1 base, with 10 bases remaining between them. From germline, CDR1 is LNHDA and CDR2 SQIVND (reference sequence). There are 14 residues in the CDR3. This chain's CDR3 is CASSIRDGSYEQYF. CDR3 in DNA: TGTGCCAGTAGTATCCGGGACGGTTCCTACGAGCAGTACTTC.

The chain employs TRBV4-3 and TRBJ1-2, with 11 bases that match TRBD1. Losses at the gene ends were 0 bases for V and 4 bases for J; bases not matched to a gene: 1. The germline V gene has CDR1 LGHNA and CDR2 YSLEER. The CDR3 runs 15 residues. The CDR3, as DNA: TGCGCCAGCAGCCAAGATGGGACAGGGGGCTATGGCTACACCTTC. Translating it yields CASSQDGTGGYGYTF.

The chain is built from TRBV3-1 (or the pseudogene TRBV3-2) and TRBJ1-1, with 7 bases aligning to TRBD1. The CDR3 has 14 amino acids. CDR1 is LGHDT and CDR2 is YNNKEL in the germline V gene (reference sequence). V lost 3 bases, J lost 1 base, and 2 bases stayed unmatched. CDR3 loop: CASSQGTENTEAFF. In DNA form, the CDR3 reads TGTGCCAGCAGCCAGGGGACAGAGAACACTGAAGCTTTCTTT.

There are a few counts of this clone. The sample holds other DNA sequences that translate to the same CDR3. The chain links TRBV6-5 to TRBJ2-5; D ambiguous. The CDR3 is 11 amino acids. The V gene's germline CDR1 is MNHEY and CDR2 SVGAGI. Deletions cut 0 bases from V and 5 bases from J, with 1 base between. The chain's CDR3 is CASSYSETQYF. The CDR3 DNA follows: TGTGCCAGCAGTTACTCGGAGACCCAGTACTTC.

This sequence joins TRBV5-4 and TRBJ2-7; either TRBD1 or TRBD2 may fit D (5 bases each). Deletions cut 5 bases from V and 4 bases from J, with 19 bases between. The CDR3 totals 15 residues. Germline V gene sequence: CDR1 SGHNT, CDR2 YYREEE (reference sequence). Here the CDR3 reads CASSSALGEGYEQYF. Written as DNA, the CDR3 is TGTGCCAGCAGTTCCGCCTTGGGGGAAGGGTACGAGCAGTACTTC.

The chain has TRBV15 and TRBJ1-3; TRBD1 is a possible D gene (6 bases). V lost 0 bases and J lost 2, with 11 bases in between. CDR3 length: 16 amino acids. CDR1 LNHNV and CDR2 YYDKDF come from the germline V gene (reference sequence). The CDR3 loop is CATSRDWAGAGNTIYF. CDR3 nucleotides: TGTGCCACCAGCAGAGATTGGGCAGGGGCTGGAAACACCATATATTTT. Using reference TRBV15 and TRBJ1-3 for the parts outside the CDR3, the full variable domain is DAMVIQNPRYQVTQFGKPVTLSCSQTLNHNVMYWYQQKSSQAPKLLFHYYDKDFNNEADTPDNFQSRRPNTSFCFLDIRSPGLGDTAMYLCATSRDWAGAGNTIYFGEGSWLTVV.

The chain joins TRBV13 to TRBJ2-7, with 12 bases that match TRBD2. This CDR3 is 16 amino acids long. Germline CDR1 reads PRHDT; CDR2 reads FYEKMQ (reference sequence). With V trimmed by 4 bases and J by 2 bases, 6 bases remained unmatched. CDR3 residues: CASSSFLAGGPYEQYF. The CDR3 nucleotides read TGTGCCAGCAGCTCGTTCCTAGCGGGGGGGCCCTACGAGCAGTACTTC.